This section outlines one T cell receptor (beta chain) sequence together with its context. Its antigen is unidentified. Germline trimming cut 6 bases from V and 0 bases from J; bases unmatched to any gene: 14. The germline gives CDR1 MNHNS, CDR2 SASEGT. This CDR3 comprises 18 residues. Profiles of TCR beta VDJ and CDR3 were generated from a genomic DNA template. TCRdb reprocessed the reads via MiXCR and lists one record per CDR3 protein. The data hold around 200,000 distinct CDR3 sequences, with less than 50% observed a single time. The data were obtained in a study of CD8+CD57+ T cells in acquired aplastic anemia. Background on the study: Quantities of DNA derived from sorted CD4+ and CD8+ cells averaged approximately 3 ug. Study-level findings and limits: Overlap between patients and controls comprised some 31 CD8+ CDR3 sequences.

Those patients picked for sequencing had displayed CD8+CD57+ cell expansion on flow cytometry. Every one of the patients had aplastic anemia (severe, acquired). No patient had been given any therapy when blood was sampled. The sample consisted of sorted CD4+, CD8+, or CD8+CD57+ T cells (not recorded which) from PBMCs. This rearrangement joins TRBV6-1 to TRBJ2-7, with TRBD1 matching 10 bases. The source is a human donor with aplastic anemia. CDR3 sequence (DNA): TGTGCCAGCAGGTCTCCGGGACAGGGGCTCCAAAGCTCCTACGAGCAGTACTTC. Translated, it gives CASRSPGQGLQSSYEQYF.